Listed below are T cell receptor beta chains from one sample, sequenced in a study of T cells in tumors after PD-1 blockade. The assay was immunoSEQ multiplex PCR, and TCRdb's table has in-frame clones only and misses some. Here the sample spans roughly 47,000 clones, 75% to 80% being singletons. The sample here was PBMCs, taken before anti-PD-1 treatment. Every receptor here comes from a human donor with basal cell carcinoma. Both conserved end residues are trimmed from each CDR3. The order of the fields is CDR3 protein, V gene, J gene, CDR3 length, D gene. The D gene is left open where the match is weak.

CDR3 protein: ASSFLVRMAGEKLF
V gene: TRBV27
J gene: TRBJ1-4
CDR3 length: 14
D gene: .

CDR3 protein: ASSSRGWGYT
V gene: TRBV6-6
J gene: TRBJ1-2
CDR3 length: 10
D gene: .

CDR3 protein: ASSDPGGAYNEQF
V gene: TRBV2
J gene: TRBJ2-1
CDR3 length: 13
D gene: .

CDR3 protein: ASSERGRVMNTEAF
V gene: TRBV6-1
J gene: TRBJ1-1
CDR3 length: 14
D gene: .

CDR3 protein: ASSLGRDWRTEAF
V gene: TRBV7-2
J gene: TRBJ1-1
CDR3 length: 13
D gene: .

CDR3 protein: ASSLAGDLIYEQY
V gene: TRBV5-5
J gene: TRBJ2-7
CDR3 length: 13
D gene: .

CDR3 protein: ASSNDGGRTYEQY
V gene: TRBV5-4
J gene: TRBJ2-7
CDR3 length: 13
D gene: .

CDR3 protein: ASSGLGAGVKNEQF
V gene: TRBV5-6
J gene: TRBJ2-1
CDR3 length: 14
D gene: .

CDR3 protein: ASSQVAGQGEKLF
V gene: TRBV16
J gene: TRBJ1-4
CDR3 length: 13
D gene: .

CDR3 protein: ASSEVGGVLPQH
V gene: TRBV2
J gene: TRBJ1-5
CDR3 length: 12
D gene: .

CDR3 protein: ASSPPAREYGYT
V gene: TRBV28
J gene: TRBJ1-2
CDR3 length: 12
D gene: .

CDR3 protein: ASRPGTSGNHEQF
V gene: TRBV12-2
J gene: TRBJ2-1
CDR3 length: 13
D gene: .

CDR3 protein: ASRKGTDNQPQH
V gene: TRBV10-2
J gene: TRBJ1-5
CDR3 length: 12
D gene: TRBD1

CDR3 protein: ASRSAPGSRGDTQY
V gene: TRBV12-2
J gene: TRBJ2-3
CDR3 length: 14
D gene: .

CDR3 protein: ASSLVRPSPTDTQY
V gene: TRBV5-1
J gene: TRBJ2-3
CDR3 length: 14
D gene: .

CDR3 protein: ASRPGGWRTGNTIY
V gene: TRBV28
J gene: TRBJ1-3
CDR3 length: 14
D gene: TRBD1

CDR3 protein: ASSHEGLSSYEQY
V gene: TRBV3-1/TRBV3-2
J gene: TRBJ2-7
CDR3 length: 13
D gene: .

CDR3 protein: ASSLGTSWSSNQPQH
V gene: TRBV5-6
J gene: TRBJ1-5
CDR3 length: 15
D gene: .

CDR3 protein: ASSPGAGSPLH
V gene: TRBV18
J gene: TRBJ1-6
CDR3 length: 11
D gene: .

CDR3 protein: ASSIARPDDEQF
V gene: TRBV19
J gene: TRBJ2-1
CDR3 length: 12
D gene: .

CDR3 protein: ATSAGTGIYGYT
V gene: TRBV24-1
J gene: TRBJ1-2
CDR3 length: 12
D gene: TRBD1

CDR3 protein: ASRRGQAGGEQF
V gene: TRBV5-1
J gene: TRBJ2-1
CDR3 length: 12
D gene: TRBD1

CDR3 protein: ASSSLNQGGGTDTQY
V gene: TRBV7-9
J gene: TRBJ2-3
CDR3 length: 15
D gene: .

CDR3 protein: ASSQDSLVGHQLSGANVLT
V gene: TRBV3-1/TRBV3-2
J gene: TRBJ2-6
CDR3 length: 19
D gene: .

CDR3 protein: ASTSGTGVYEQY
V gene: TRBV5-6
J gene: TRBJ2-7
CDR3 length: 12
D gene: TRBD1

CDR3 protein: AVRRGPSTDTQY
V gene: TRBV27
J gene: TRBJ2-3
CDR3 length: 12
D gene: TRBD1

CDR3 protein: ASSSLVGKYNEQF
V gene: TRBV6-5
J gene: TRBJ2-1
CDR3 length: 13
D gene: .

CDR3 protein: ASSLDPASETYNEQF
V gene: TRBV5-1
J gene: TRBJ2-1
CDR3 length: 15
D gene: .

CDR3 protein: ASSSLRVRDDYT
V gene: TRBV5-6
J gene: TRBJ1-2
CDR3 length: 12
D gene: .

CDR3 protein: ATSDAGQASEQF
V gene: TRBV24-1
J gene: TRBJ2-1
CDR3 length: 12
D gene: TRBD1

CDR3 protein: AISEGGDRASYEQY
V gene: TRBV10-3
J gene: TRBJ2-7
CDR3 length: 14
D gene: TRBD1

CDR3 protein: ASSIKVNTGELF
V gene: TRBV19
J gene: TRBJ2-2
CDR3 length: 12
D gene: .

CDR3 protein: ASSEVLYSATNEKLF
V gene: TRBV25-1
J gene: TRBJ1-4
CDR3 length: 15
D gene: .

CDR3 protein: ASSVTSGSGLTGELF
V gene: TRBV5-1
J gene: TRBJ2-2
CDR3 length: 15
D gene: TRBD2

CDR3 protein: ASSQEAANYGYT
V gene: TRBV4-2
J gene: TRBJ1-2
CDR3 length: 12
D gene: .

CDR3 protein: AWSVGQGNGYT
V gene: TRBV30
J gene: TRBJ1-2
CDR3 length: 11
D gene: .

CDR3 protein: ASSQGQSNYGYT
V gene: TRBV2
J gene: TRBJ1-2
CDR3 length: 12
D gene: .

CDR3 protein: ASSWVGEGGTEAF
V gene: TRBV6-5
J gene: TRBJ1-1
CDR3 length: 13
D gene: .

CDR3 protein: ASSLGGLKAF
V gene: TRBV28
J gene: TRBJ1-1
CDR3 length: 10
D gene: .

CDR3 protein: ASSQGAPGQGSAF
V gene: TRBV4-1
J gene: TRBJ1-1
CDR3 length: 13
D gene: TRBD1

CDR3 protein: ATSDGVFGGYT
V gene: TRBV24-1
J gene: TRBJ1-2
CDR3 length: 11
D gene: .

CDR3 protein: ASRHRTGEQY
V gene: TRBV7-8
J gene: TRBJ2-7
CDR3 length: 10
D gene: .

CDR3 protein: ASSQRQPQGGGTGELF
V gene: TRBV5-5
J gene: TRBJ2-2
CDR3 length: 16
D gene: .

CDR3 protein: ASRSPRRRTGYEQY
V gene: TRBV28
J gene: TRBJ2-7
CDR3 length: 14
D gene: TRBD1

CDR3 protein: ASSLTRSSYNEQF
V gene: TRBV4-1
J gene: TRBJ2-1
CDR3 length: 13
D gene: .

CDR3 protein: ASSPDSQIGELF
V gene: TRBV7-9
J gene: TRBJ2-2
CDR3 length: 12
D gene: .

CDR3 protein: ATSVHRGNEQF
V gene: TRBV15
J gene: TRBJ2-1
CDR3 length: 11
D gene: TRBD1

CDR3 protein: ASSDRSGTVYEQY
V gene: TRBV6-4
J gene: TRBJ2-7
CDR3 length: 13
D gene: TRBD1

CDR3 protein: ASSRTHQPQH
V gene: TRBV2
J gene: TRBJ1-5
CDR3 length: 10
D gene: .

CDR3 protein: SAHNTEAF
V gene: TRBV20-1
J gene: TRBJ1-1
CDR3 length: 8
D gene: .

CDR3 protein: AWSVTADGYT
V gene: TRBV30
J gene: TRBJ1-2
CDR3 length: 10
D gene: .

CDR3 protein: SAGGGSNTEAF
V gene: TRBV29-1
J gene: TRBJ1-1
CDR3 length: 11
D gene: .

CDR3 protein: SVSWRISSGGYNEQF
V gene: TRBV29-1
J gene: TRBJ2-1
CDR3 length: 15
D gene: TRBD2

CDR3 protein: ASSEDRGGYT
V gene: TRBV2
J gene: TRBJ1-2
CDR3 length: 10
D gene: TRBD1

CDR3 protein: ASTQWGGQGNYGYT
V gene: TRBV5-6
J gene: TRBJ1-2
CDR3 length: 14
D gene: TRBD1

CDR3 protein: ASQRGEDTEAF
V gene: TRBV5-6
J gene: TRBJ1-1
CDR3 length: 11
D gene: .

CDR3 protein: ASSPQGRHEQF
V gene: TRBV3-1/TRBV3-2
J gene: TRBJ2-1
CDR3 length: 11
D gene: .

CDR3 protein: ASSQVVTENTEAF
V gene: TRBV4-2
J gene: TRBJ1-1
CDR3 length: 13
D gene: .

CDR3 protein: ASSEPRRDQETQY
V gene: TRBV2
J gene: TRBJ2-5
CDR3 length: 13
D gene: .

CDR3 protein: ASTNRGSPLH
V gene: TRBV19
J gene: TRBJ1-6
CDR3 length: 10
D gene: .